This entry lists 14 T cell receptor beta chains sequenced from one sample in a study of shared clonotypes between healthy human individuals. TCRdb keeps only in-frame clones here, not all; method: immunoSEQ multiplex PCR. The sample gives 2 million to 2.5 million clones, 85% to 95% of which show up once; about 0.36% is in the top ten. Sequenced input: naive CD4+ T cells from PBMCs. Sample subset: CD45RA+ positively selected. The receptor source for this set is a man in his late teens or twenties in good health. Some clones in this sample may be carry-over from other donors' samples.

The V call is TRBV5-1, the J call TRBJ1-2; TRBD1 aligns across 7 bases. V was pared by 2 bases and J by 6 bases, with 7 bases of the junction left unmatched. This CDR3 is 14 amino acids long. The germline CDR1 and CDR2 sequences are SGHRS and YFSETQ. The CDR3 DNA reads as TGCGCCAGCAGCTTTATGACAGGGACAGATGGCTACACCTTC. Protein sequence: CASSFMTGTDGYTF.

The chain couples TRBV7-8 to TRBJ2-2; tentative D call: TRBD2 (6 bases). Germline CDR1 and CDR2: SGHVS and FQNEAQ. The CDR3 consists of 15 residues. V lost 1 base and J 6 bases, leaving 12 bases between the germline ends. This CDR3 reads CASSLEGLTAGELFF. In DNA, the CDR3 is TGTGCCAGCAGCTTAGAAGGACTAACCGCCGGGGAGCTGTTTTTT. The full variable domain, rest sourced from reference TRBV7-8 and TRBJ2-2, is GAGVSQSPRYKVAKRGQDVALRCDPISGHVSLFWYQQALGQGPEFLTYFQNEAQLDKSGLPSDRFFAERPEGSVSTLKIQRTQQEDSAVYLCASSLEGLTAGELFFGEGSRLTVL.

The chain links TRBV29-1 to TRBJ2-7, with D possibly called TRBD1 or TRBD2 (5 bases each). With 3 bases removed from V and 1 base from J, the gap between germline ends came to 10 bases. Germline CDR1 SQVTM, CDR2 ANQGSEA. CDR3 length: 13 amino acids. The CDR3: CSVEGPGSYEQYF. CDR3 nucleotides: TGCAGCGTTGAGGGACCTGGTTCCTACGAGCAGTACTTC.

This clone has only one observation. The rearrangement uses TRBV7-8 and TRBJ1-1; D is perhaps TRBD1 (5 bases). From germline, CDR1 is SGHVS and CDR2 FQNEAQ. The CDR3 totals 12 residues. V was shortened by 0 bases and J by 10 bases, with 9 bases between the two germline ends. CDR3 amino acids: CASSLASQGAFF. As DNA, the CDR3 is TGTGCCAGCAGCTTAGCGTCCCAGGGAGCTTTCTTT.

This clone has more than one count but fewer than ten. This chain links TRBV29-1 with TRBJ1-4, with TRBD1 matching over 7 bases. The CDR3 extends over 13 amino acids. The ends lost 3 bases at V and 8 bases at J; junction bases unmatched: 6. The V gene's germline CDR1 is SQVTM and CDR2 ANQGSEA. The CDR3: CSVEEGADEKLFF. The CDR3 nucleotides are TGCAGCGTTGAGGAGGGGGCGGACGAAAAACTGTTTTTT.

Only one count was recorded for this clone. This chain uses TRBV10-3 with TRBJ2-1; TRBD2 might be the D (6 bases). This CDR3 has 14 residues. Germline V CDR1 and CDR2: ENHRY, SYGVKD. V lost 5 bases and J lost 4, with 12 bases in between. The CDR3 DNA follows: TGTGCCATCAGTTTAACCGGGACTTACAATGAGCAGTTCTTC. Amino acids: CAISLTGTYNEQFF.

This clone was found a few times. The J gene is TRBJ1-1, the V gene TRBV7-8, with TRBD1 matching 9 bases. J gave up 0 bases and V 1 base, and 0 bases lay outside the gene matches. CDR3 length equals 15 residues. Germline CDR1 SGHVS, CDR2 FQNEAQ. The CDR3 coding sequence is TGTGCCAGCAGCTTAGGGGACAGGGTGAACACTGAAGCTTTCTTT. This codes for CASSLGDRVNTEAFF.

This clone has only one observation. The genes are TRBV11-3 and TRBJ2-2, with 7 bases that match TRBD2. Germline V gene data show CDR1 as SGHNT and CDR2 as YENEEA. V shed 1 base and J 6 bases; nucleotides not matched to a gene: 2. There are 14 residues in the CDR3. CDR3 amino acids: CASSLGLAAGELFF. The CDR3 DNA reads as TGTGCCAGCAGCTTAGGACTAGCAGCCGGGGAGCTGTTTTTT.

On this clone itself: The limits of the CDR3 on the DNA are not certain, so only TCRdb's listed CDR3 is given. This chain joins TRBV19 and TRBJ2-7. The germline gives CDR1 LNHDA, CDR2 SQIVND (reference sequence). Including both end residues, the CDR3 is 15 amino acids long. CDR3 region: CASSILASGAYEQYF.

The chain combines TRBV27 with TRBJ2-7; TRBD1 matches at 10 bases. This CDR3 has 15 amino acids. Germline CDR1 reads MNHEY; CDR2 reads SMNVEV (reference sequence). The ends lost 5 bases at V and 5 bases at J; junction bases unmatched: 9. This CDR3 is CASSRAGQGSHEQYF. CDR3 DNA sequence: TGTGCCAGCAGTCGAGCGGGACAGGGGTCCCACGAGCAGTACTTC.

The rearrangement links TRBV9 to TRBJ2-1, with a weak D call TRBD2 (5 bases). Looked up from germline, CDR1 is SGDLS and CDR2 is YYNGEE. This CDR3 region has 15 residues. V was cut by 2 bases and J by 4 bases, with 13 bases left in between. The CDR3 region is CASSVDPGRYNEQFF. CDR3 in DNA: TGTGCCAGCAGCGTGGACCCGGGAAGATACAATGAGCAGTTCTTC.

On this clone itself: Other DNA sequences in the sample encode the same CDR3. The chain joins TRBV5-1 to TRBJ1-1, with 7 bases that match TRBD1. Trimming took 3 bases from V and 0 from J; bases not matched to a gene: 2. Germline loops: CDR1 SGHRS, CDR2 YFSETQ. This CDR3 contains 14 residues. The CDR3 nucleotides are TGCGCCAGCAGCTCGACAGGGATGAACACTGAAGCTTTCTTT. This encodes CASSSTGMNTEAFF.

V usage is TRBV9 and J usage is TRBJ2-2, with TRBD2 matching 10 bases. There are 14 residues in the CDR3. The V segment lost 5 bases and the J segment 2 bases; nucleotides outside the gene matches: 0. The germline gives CDR1 SGDLS, CDR2 YYNGEE. The DNA of the CDR3 is TGTGCCAGCAGACTAGCGGGAAACACCGGGGAGCTGTTTTTT. Translation gives CASRLAGNTGELFF.

In the case of this clone: Additional DNA sequences in this sample encode the identical CDR3. This CDR3 reads CAISESAAVSYEQYF. CDR3 coding DNA: TGTGCCATCAGTGAATCGGCGGCTGTCTCCTACGAGCAGTACTTC. The chain combines TRBV10-3 with TRBJ2-7; D is unclear. Per germline, CDR1 ENHRY and CDR2 SYGVKD. CDR3 length equals 15 residues. Trimming pared 3 bases from V and 0 bases from J, leaving 12 bases between.